These 18 T cell receptor beta chains were all obtained from the same sample, sequenced in a study of cytomegalovirus exposure and HLA in healthy donors. Amplification used 60 Vbeta primers and 13 Jbeta primers. Assay: immunoSEQ multiplex PCR; the TCRdb copy retains only in-frame clones and omits some. Among 200,000 or so clones listed, 78% were seen once. The specimen sequenced was PBMCs. The receptor set was obtained from a woman younger than 45 in good health and CMV-seropositive.

The rearrangement joins TRBV15 to TRBJ1-2, with 7 bases lining up with TRBD1. Trimming took 1 base from V and 3 from J; bases not matched to a gene: 11. Germline values: CDR1 LNHNV, CDR2 YYDKDF (reference sequence). This CDR3 contains 17 residues. CDR3: CATSRAARGNFDYGYTF. The CDR3 DNA reads as TGTGCCACCAGCAGAGCGGCCAGGGGGAACTTTGACTATGGCTACACCTTC.

This clone was seen more than once but under ten times. This chain connects TRBV7-8 to TRBJ2-3, with 9 bases aligning to TRBD2. The ends lost 5 bases at V and 5 bases at J; junction bases unmatched: 11. Germline loops: CDR1 SGHVS, CDR2 FQNEAQ. CDR3 length equals 16 residues. The CDR3 loop is CASSPFSSGKGDTQYF. CDR3 nucleotides: TGTGCCAGCAGCCCGTTTTCTAGCGGGAAGGGAGATACGCAGTATTTT.

This chain uses TRBV7-8 with TRBJ2-5; unclear D gene. CDR1 is SGHVS, CDR2 FQNEAQ, per germline. V lost 4 bases and J lost 2, with 2 bases in between. The CDR3 runs 11 residues. CDR3 in amino acids: CASSSQETQYF. The DNA of the CDR3 is TGTGCCAGCAGCTCGCAAGAGACCCAGTACTTC.

V gene TRBV19 combines with J gene TRBJ2-1; TRBD2 matches at 8 bases. From germline, CDR1 is LNHDA and CDR2 SQIVND (reference sequence). V shed 6 bases and J 4 bases; nucleotides not matched to a gene: 5. This CDR3 contains 14 residues. CDR3 in amino acids: CASRGLGQYNEQFF. The CDR3 coding sequence is TGTGCCAGTAGGGGACTAGGCCAATACAATGAGCAGTTCTTC.

The chain combines TRBV11-1 with TRBJ2-7; 8 bases line up with TRBD1. This CDR3 is 14 amino acids long. The V and J ends lost 4 bases and 0 bases, in that order; junction bases with no gene match: 2. Per the germline V gene, CDR1 is SGHAT and CDR2 is FQDESV (reference sequence). Here the CDR3 reads CASSWTGSSYEQYF. The CDR3 DNA follows: TGTGCCAGCAGCTGGACAGGGAGCTCCTACGAGCAGTACTTC.

Only one count was recorded for this clone. The J gene is TRBJ1-5, the V gene TRBV4-2; TRBD1 aligns across 8 bases. From germline, CDR1 is LGHNA and CDR2 YNFKEQ. Trimming at V came to 2 bases and at J to 2 bases, leaving 20 bases not matched to a gene. CDR3 length equals 21 residues. CDR3 bases: TGTGCCAGCAGCCAATTTCAGACTCCAGGGGGCTCAAGGTCGGGCAATCAGCCCCAGCATTTT. Translated, it gives CASSQFQTPGGSRSGNQPQHF.

The CDR3 reads CASMGLGTGLNTEAFF. The CDR3 DNA reads as TGTGCCAGCATGGGCCTCGGGACAGGGCTGAACACTGAAGCTTTCTTT. This chain connects TRBV7-8 to TRBJ1-1, with 9 bases identical to TRBD1. The V gene end was trimmed by 7 bases and the J gene end by 0 bases; junction bases not matched to a gene: 9. The germline CDR1 and CDR2 sequences are SGHVS and FQNEAQ. This CDR3 contains 16 residues. The whole variable domain, remainder taken from reference TRBV7-8 and TRBJ1-1, is GAGVSQSPRYKVAKRGQDVALRCDPISGHVSLFWYQQALGQGPEFLTYFQNEAQLDKSGLPSDRFFAERPEGSVSTLKIQRTQQEDSAVYLCASMGLGTGLNTEAFFGQGTRLTVV.

The V and J genes are TRBV29-1 and TRBJ2-3; TRBD2 is a possible D gene (6 bases). The germline V and J ends were trimmed by 4 bases and 1 base, with 15 bases remaining between them. The germline V gene has CDR1 SQVTM and CDR2 ANQGSEA. The CDR3 runs 15 residues. The DNA of the CDR3 is TGCAGCGTTGTTCTAGAGCGGGTGGGCACAGATACGCAGTATTTT. It encodes CSVVLERVGTDTQYF.

The chain links TRBV2 to TRBJ2-7; the D is unclear. The CDR3 contains 12 residues. Trimming cost V 2 bases and J 3 bases, with 5 bases left between them. Germline V lookup: CDR1 SNHLY, CDR2 FYNNEI. The CDR3 sequence is CASSENSYEQYF. The CDR3 coding sequence is TGTGCCAGCAGTGAAAATAGCTACGAGCAGTACTTC.

This chain connects TRBV19 to TRBJ1-1, with D tentatively TRBD1 (5 bases). The CDR3 runs 13 residues. The germline gives CDR1 LNHDA, CDR2 SQIVND (reference sequence). V dropped 9 bases and J dropped 0 bases, with 11 bases sitting between them. The CDR3 here is CASEQAMNTEAFF. Here the CDR3 DNA reads TGTGCCAGCGAACAGGCCATGAACACTGAAGCTTTCTTT.

This clone has just one count. This chain connects TRBV2 to TRBJ2-3; 14 bases are a match to TRBD2. Germline values: CDR1 SNHLY, CDR2 FYNNEI. The J segment lost 4 bases and the V segment lost 1 base, leaving 7 bases of the junction unmatched. CDR3 length: 18 amino acids. CDR3: CASSEVGTSGRGADTQYF. The CDR3 DNA follows: TGTGCCAGCAGTGAAGTGGGGACTAGCGGGAGAGGCGCAGATACGCAGTATTTT.

This chain uses TRBV27 with TRBJ2-1; D remains ambiguous. Trimming left V 7 bases short and J 0 bases short, with 10 bases between. The germline V gene has CDR1 MNHEY and CDR2 SMNVEV (reference sequence). The CDR3 runs to 14 residues. For the CDR3, the DNA is TGTGCCAGCACCCCAGCGCCCTCCTACAATGAGCAGTTCTTC. This codes for CASTPAPSYNEQFF.

The gene calls are TRBV28 and TRBJ1-5; D gene uncertain. This CDR3 is 13 amino acids long. The ends were cut back, 7 bases at V and 5 bases at J, with 12 bases in the middle. Germline V CDR1 and CDR2: MDHEN, SYDVKM. CDR3 bases: TGTGCCAGCACCTTCGGGGTAGATCAGCCCCAGCATTTT. It specifies CASTFGVDQPQHF.

J is TRBJ1-2 and V is TRBV14; D unresolved. The V gene's germline CDR1 is SGHDN and CDR2 FVKESK. The CDR3 is 15 amino acids. V lost 0 bases and J lost 4, with 12 bases in between. As DNA, the CDR3 is TGTGCCAGCAGCCAAGAAGTGGGCTTCGTCTATGGCTACACCTTC. The encoded protein is CASSQEVGFVYGYTF.

The V and J genes are TRBV4-2 and TRBJ2-5, with 8 bases matching TRBD2. V lost 4 bases to trimming and J lost 6 bases; unmatched junction nucleotides: 10. Per the germline V gene, CDR1 is LGHNA and CDR2 is YNFKEQ. This CDR3 region has 15 residues. The CDR3 sequence: CASSPSGTRIQTQYF. CDR3 sequence (DNA): TGTGCCAGCAGCCCCTCCGGGACTAGGATACAGACCCAGTACTTC.

This clone was counted once. The V call is TRBV19, the J call TRBJ1-1; maybe TRBD1 (6 bases). This CDR3 contains 14 residues. V was cut by 3 bases and J by 7 bases, with 15 bases left in between. From germline, CDR1 is LNHDA and CDR2 SQIVND (reference sequence). The chain's CDR3 is CASSINRDRIEAFF. The CDR3 coding sequence is TGTGCCAGTAGTATCAACAGGGATAGGATTGAAGCTTTCTTT.

This clone was seen a handful of times. This rearrangement joins TRBV15 to TRBJ1-5; no clear D gene. Trimming stripped 4 bases from V and 7 bases from J, with 14 bases between. Looked up from germline, CDR1 is LNHNV and CDR2 is YYDKDF (reference sequence). The CDR3 has 14 residues. The CDR3 DNA is TGTGCCACCAGCACAGGCGCAAGGTGGCAGCCCCAGCATTTT. Encoded protein: CATSTGARWQPQHF. Full variable domain (missing parts from reference TRBV15 and TRBJ1-5): DAMVIQNPRYQVTQFGKPVTLSCSQTLNHNVMYWYQQKSSQAPKLLFHYYDKDFNNEADTPDNFQSRRPNTSFCFLDIRSPGLGDTAMYLCATSTGARWQPQHFGDGTRLSIL.

The V and J genes are TRBV15 and TRBJ2-4; 10 bases fit TRBD1. The germline V gene encodes CDR1 LNHNV and CDR2 YYDKDF (reference sequence). The CDR3 has 19 residues. Trimming removed 3 bases from V and 1 base from J; junction bases left unmatched: 12. CDR3 in amino acids: CATSSTGQGTPRAKNIQYF. DNA for the CDR3: TGTGCCACCAGCAGTACGGGACAGGGGACTCCTCGGGCCAAAAACATTCAGTACTTC. Filled out from reference TRBV15 and TRBJ2-4, the complete variable domain reads DAMVIQNPRYQVTQFGKPVTLSCSQTLNHNVMYWYQQKSSQAPKLLFHYYDKDFNNEADTPDNFQSRRPNTSFCFLDIRSPGLGDTAMYLCATSSTGQGTPRAKNIQYFGAGTRLSVL.